The clone carrying this T cell receptor beta chain was seen more than once but under ten times. Its antigen is undetermined. V gave up 0 bases and J gave up 6 bases, with 18 bases separating them. This CDR3 has 16 residues. CDR1 and CDR2 from the germline V gene are SGHRS and YFSETQ. This record comes from a study of cytotoxic CD8 clonotypes in ibrutinib-treated CLL. Study overall: Across the patients, 10 to 11 were relapsed/refractory, around 16 treatment-naive and 17 to 18 IGHV unmutated. Responses: approximately 25 partial, 2 complete; after median approximately 67 months, roughly 15 stayed remitted, around twelve progressed. Whole-study findings and limits: While tracking circulating CD8+ T-cell counts, baseline clonality exceeded that of age-matched healthy donors.

Only in-frame clones appear in the TCRdb table, and some are missing; sequencing was by immunoSEQ multiplex PCR. The sample lists approximately 120,000 clones; 58% were seen once. The rearrangement uses TRBV5-1 and TRBJ1-2, with D tentatively TRBD1 (5 bases). The clonotype originates from a human donor with chronic lymphocytic leukemia. This sample comprised PBMCs, obtained after 24 months of ibrutinib treatment. This chain's CDR3 is CASSLETAGGINGYTF. The CDR3 nucleotides are TGCGCCAGCAGCTTGGAAACGGCCGGGGGAATCAATGGCTACACCTTC. The full variable domain, rest sourced from reference TRBV5-1 and TRBJ1-2, is KAGVTQTPRYLIKTRGQQVTLSCSPISGHRSVSWYQQTPGQGLQFLFEYFSETQRNKGNFPGRFSGRQFSNSRSEMNVSTLELGDSALYLCASSLETAGGINGYTFGSGTRLTVV.